The next 27 T cell receptor beta chains were all read from a single sample in a study of long-term antiretroviral therapy in people with HIV. This was the immunoSEQ v3.0 assay at survey level. Assay used: immunoSEQ multiplex PCR; TCRdb lists only in-frame clones, some missing. The sample consists of tens of thousands of clones, more than 70% of them appearing once. The specimen comprised unsorted PBMCs, sampled 3.1 years after starting antiretroviral therapy. Receptors originate from a woman in her fifties or sixties with HIV.

This chain uses TRBV18 with TRBJ1-4; D gene uncertain. Per germline, CDR1 KGHSH and CDR2 LQKENI. V was clipped by 3 bases and J by 3 bases, with 8 bases between them. The CDR3 has 14 residues. In DNA, the CDR3 is TGTGCCAGCTCACCGACTGCTTCTAATGAAAAACTGTTTTTT. This codes for CASSPTASNEKLFF.

This rearrangement joins TRBV30 to TRBJ2-7; D might be TRBD2 (5 bases). There are 13 residues in the CDR3. Germline V gene sequence: CDR1 GTSNPN, CDR2 SVGIG (reference sequence). Between the trimmed V and J ends, which lost 5 bases and 5 bases, there was a span of 16 bases. In DNA form, the CDR3 reads TGTGCCTGGTCCCCCCGATTGGGAGACGAGCAGTACTTC. Amino acid sequence: CAWSPRLGDEQYF.

This chain joins TRBV7-8 and TRBJ2-2; D unclear. Germline loops: CDR1 SGHVS, CDR2 FQNEAQ. The CDR3 is made up of 16 amino acids. The ends were cut back, 1 base at V and 1 base at J, with 10 bases in the middle. This CDR3 is CASSLGPVLNTGELFF. CDR3 bases: TGTGCCAGCAGCTTAGGTCCCGTCTTGAACACCGGGGAGCTGTTTTTT.

The chain carries TRBV4-3 and TRBJ2-7, with D maybe TRBD1 (5 bases). Germline-derived CDR1 and CDR2 are LGHNA and YSLEER. Trimming stripped 1 base from V and 0 bases from J, with 10 bases between. The CDR3 is made up of 15 amino acids. The CDR3 is CASSQVWGPSYEQYF. The CDR3 DNA reads as TGCGCCAGCAGCCAAGTTTGGGGCCCCTCCTACGAGCAGTACTTC.

The V and J genes are TRBV7-9 and TRBJ1-2; 9 bases fit TRBD1. Trimming cost V 5 bases and J 4 bases; bases outside gene matches: 5. The CDR3 covers 14 residues. Germline V CDR1 and CDR2: SEHNR, FQNEAQ (reference sequence). This CDR3 reads CASSTGGAGYGYTF. CDR3 DNA: TGTGCCAGCAGCACAGGGGGCGCGGGCTATGGCTACACCTTC.

This chain joins TRBV7-3 and TRBJ1-6; weak D call: TRBD1 (5 bases). Trimming took 2 bases from V and 6 from J, leaving 11 bases between them. There are 15 residues in the CDR3. Germline V CDR1 and CDR2: SGHTA, FQGTGA. CDR3 nucleotides: TGTGCCAGCAGCTTAGGGGGGAACGGTAATTCACCCCTCCACTTT. Its translation is CASSLGGNGNSPLHF.

This clone was found a few times. The chain couples TRBV5-6 to TRBJ2-1; D not resolved. The germline V and J ends were trimmed by 1 base and 4 bases, with 3 bases remaining between them. The CDR3 runs 12 residues. The V gene's germline CDR1 is SGHDT and CDR2 YYEEEE. The CDR3: CASSLYYNEQFF. The CDR3 DNA is TGTGCCAGCAGCTTGTATTACAATGAGCAGTTCTTC.

The chain links TRBV11-3 to TRBJ2-1; 8 bases line up with TRBD2. Germline V CDR1 and CDR2: SGHNT, YENEEA. This CDR3 spans 17 amino acids. V shed 1 base and J 4 bases; nucleotides not matched to a gene: 9. CDR3 nucleotide sequence: TGTGCCAGCAGCTTAGCTCAGGGGCTAGCGGGTTACAATGAGCAGTTCTTC. Protein sequence: CASSLAQGLAGYNEQFF. Based on the CDR3 plus reference TRBV11-3 and TRBJ2-1, the full variable domain is EAGVVQSPRYKIIEKKQPVAFWCNPISGHNTLYWYLQNLGQGPELLIRYENEEAVDDSQLPKDRFSAERLKGVDSTLKIQPAELGDSAVYLCASSLAQGLAGYNEQFFGPGTRLTVL.

This chain joins TRBV6-1 and TRBJ2-3; D is unclear. Germline V gene lookup returns CDR1 MNHNS and CDR2 SASEGT. V lost 7 bases and J lost 0, with 14 bases in between. This CDR3 is 15 amino acids long. This CDR3 reads CASNPQRRSTDTQYF. The CDR3 DNA follows: TGTGCCAGCAACCCCCAGCGACGTAGCACAGATACGCAGTATTTT.

This sequence joins TRBV13 and TRBJ2-2; D is unclear. CDR3 length: 16 amino acids. The V and J ends lost 4 bases and 0 bases respectively, with 12 bases between them. CDR1 is PRHDT, CDR2 FYEKMQ, per germline (reference sequence). CDR3 amino acids: CASSSDWKTNTGELFF. For the CDR3, the DNA is TGTGCCAGCAGCTCTGACTGGAAGACGAACACCGGGGAGCTGTTTTTT.

This clone is a singleton in its sample. The CDR3: CAILTGASTDTQYF. CDR3 DNA: TGTGCCATCCTTACAGGTGCTAGCACAGATACGCAGTATTTT. V usage is TRBV10-3 and J usage is TRBJ2-3, with a tentative D call TRBD1 (5 bases). The CDR3 runs 14 residues. Germline CDR1 is ENHRY and CDR2 is SYGVKD. V lost 8 bases to trimming and J lost 0 bases, with 12 bases between them.

The chain employs TRBV19 and TRBJ2-1; 9 bases line up with TRBD2. Germline lookup yields CDR1 LNHDA and CDR2 SQIVND (reference sequence). V lost 7 bases, J lost 0 bases, and 10 bases stayed unmatched. This CDR3 region has 17 residues. The CDR3 here is CASTHPTTSGSYNEQFF. The CDR3 DNA reads as TGTGCCAGTACCCACCCCACGACTAGCGGCTCCTACAATGAGCAGTTCTTC.

This clone occurred once. This chain joins TRBV9 and TRBJ2-3; maybe TRBD2 (6 bases). From germline, CDR1 is SGDLS and CDR2 YYNGEE. The CDR3 is 17 residues long. V lost 4 bases and J lost 2, with 20 bases in between. The CDR3: CASSPRLELGNTDTQYF. The CDR3 coding sequence is TGTGCCAGCAGCCCGAGACTAGAGTTGGGCAACACAGATACGCAGTATTTT.

The V and J genes are TRBV11-2 and TRBJ2-5, with TRBD2 identical over 13 bases. The CDR3 has 17 residues. V dropped 1 base and J dropped 5; count of bases not matched to a gene: 7. Germline V gives CDR1 SGHAT, CDR2 FQNNGV. This CDR3 is CASSLVGLAGAGETQYF. The DNA of the CDR3 is TGTGCCAGCAGCTTAGTCGGACTAGCGGGGGCCGGGGAGACCCAGTACTTC.

J is TRBJ1-6 and V is TRBV25-1; 9 bases match TRBD1. Trimming removed 8 bases from V and 6 bases from J; junction bases left unmatched: 11. Germline CDR1 MGHDK, CDR2 SYGVNS. This CDR3 is 16 amino acids long. The CDR3 sequence: CASGLSTGQGNSPLHF. In nucleotides, the CDR3 is TGTGCCAGCGGACTTAGTACGGGACAGGGTAATTCACCCCTCCACTTT.

The chain employs TRBV19 and TRBJ2-7; 8 nucleotides align to TRBD1. J gave up 5 bases and V 6 bases, and 12 bases lay outside the gene matches. Per the germline V gene, CDR1 is LNHDA and CDR2 is SQIVND (reference sequence). The CDR3 runs to 15 residues. The CDR3 region has the DNA TGTGCCAGTAGATCGAGGACAGGGACGTCCCACGAGCAGTACTTC. As protein: CASRSRTGTSHEQYF.

V and J are TRBV30 and TRBJ1-2, with D maybe TRBD1 (5 bases). This CDR3 has 14 residues. Germline V CDR1 and CDR2: GTSNPN, SVGIG (reference sequence). Trimming removed 5 bases from V and 12 bases from J, with 25 bases in between. The CDR3 sequence: CAWSFSGTYNENTF. The CDR3 bases are TGTGCCTGGTCATTCTCCGGGACTTACAATGAGAACACCTTC.

The V gene is TRBV6-1, the J gene TRBJ2-7, with D possibly matching TRBD1 (5 bases). V was clipped by 4 bases and J by 4 bases, with 8 bases between them. Germline CDR1 MNHNS, CDR2 SASEGT. This CDR3 has 12 amino acids. The CDR3, as DNA: TGTGCCAGCAGTGGGGGCCCGTACGAGCAGTACTTC. It encodes CASSGGPYEQYF.

The chain links TRBV7-3 to TRBJ2-5; D may be TRBD2 (7 bases). This CDR3 spans 15 amino acids. Trimming stripped 2 bases from V and 0 bases from J, with 10 bases between. Germline CDR1 SGHTA, CDR2 FQGTGA. This CDR3 is CASSLGGAYQETQYF. DNA for the CDR3: TGTGCCAGCAGCTTAGGGGGGGCCTACCAAGAGACCCAGTACTTC.

This clone was seen once. The V gene is TRBV7-3, the J gene TRBJ2-1; possibly TRBD2 for D (6 bases). The CDR3 is made up of 15 amino acids. Germline V gives CDR1 SGHTA, CDR2 FQGTGA. The germline V and J ends were trimmed by 4 bases and 2 bases, with 12 bases remaining between them. CDR3 region: CASSYIAAAYNEQFF. The CDR3 coding sequence is TGTGCCAGCAGCTACATAGCGGCCGCCTACAATGAGCAGTTCTTC.

CDR3: CSAQTGGGETEAFF. CDR3 DNA sequence: TGCAGCGCGCAGACAGGGGGAGGAGAAACTGAAGCTTTCTTT. The chain is built from TRBV29-1 and TRBJ1-1, with 9 bases aligning to TRBD1. After removal of 7 bases from V and 5 bases from J, the junction contained 11 bases not matched to a gene. CDR1 SQVTM and CDR2 ANQGSEA come from the germline V gene. The length of the CDR3 is 14 residues. Looking up the rest from reference TRBV29-1 and TRBJ1-1 gives the full variable domain: SAVISQKPSRDICQRGTSLTIQCQVDSQVTMMFWYRQQPGQSLTLIATANQGSEATYESGFVIDKFPISRPNLTFSTLTVSNMSPEDSSIYLCSAQTGGGETEAFFGQGTRLTVV.

The V gene is TRBV10-3, the J gene TRBJ2-3; 9 bases are shared with TRBD1. The CDR3 contains 13 residues. The germline CDR1 and CDR2 sequences are ENHRY and SYGVKD. The V and J ends lost 9 bases and 2 bases, in that order; junction bases with no gene match: 3. CDR3 in DNA: TGTGCCATACAGGGGGCTGACACAGATACGCAGTATTTT. The encoded protein is CAIQGADTDTQYF.

This chain links TRBV19 with TRBJ2-5; 13 bases map to TRBD2. The V segment lost 5 bases and the J segment 2 bases; nucleotides outside the gene matches: 5. The CDR3 runs 16 residues. Germline V CDR1 and CDR2: LNHDA, SQIVND (reference sequence). This chain's CDR3 is CASSPQGLAGQETQYF. The DNA for the CDR3 is TGTGCCAGTAGTCCCCAGGGACTAGCGGGACAAGAGACCCAGTACTTC.

The chain couples TRBV30 to TRBJ1-3; no firm D call. V dropped 1 base and J dropped 3 bases, with 7 bases sitting between them. CDR1 GTSNPN and CDR2 SVGIG come from the germline V gene (reference sequence). This CDR3 is built from 13 residues. The chain's CDR3 is CAWSASGGNTIYF. The CDR3 DNA sequence: TGTGCCTGGAGTGCCTCCGGTGGAAACACCATATATTTT.

The V gene is TRBV27, the J gene TRBJ2-7; TRBD1 agrees at 7 bases. The junction had 17 bases not matched to a gene; V was cut back by 5 bases and J by 4 bases. Per the germline V gene, CDR1 is MNHEY and CDR2 is SMNVEV (reference sequence). The CDR3 runs to 17 residues. CDR3 region: CASSPQGVWGMGYEQYF. In DNA, the CDR3 is TGTGCCAGCAGTCCCCAGGGGGTTTGGGGTATGGGGTACGAGCAGTACTTC.

The J gene is TRBJ2-1, the V gene TRBV9; 9 positions agree with TRBD2. Germline assignment: CDR1 SGDLS and CDR2 YYNGEE. V lost 0 bases, J lost 8 bases, and 3 bases stayed unmatched. The CDR3 extends over 14 amino acids. This CDR3 reads CASSVGGGAYEQFF. Written as DNA, the CDR3 is TGTGCCAGCAGCGTAGGCGGGGGGGCCTATGAGCAGTTCTTC.

This clone was seen just once. The chain employs TRBV28 and TRBJ2-7; no reliable D call. V was clipped by 4 bases and J by 3 bases, with 13 bases between them. This CDR3 spans 14 amino acids. Per germline, CDR1 MDHEN and CDR2 SYDVKM. The CDR3 here is CASSYRSLVYEQYF. DNA for the CDR3: TGTGCCAGCAGTTATAGGAGTTTAGTCTACGAGCAGTACTTC.